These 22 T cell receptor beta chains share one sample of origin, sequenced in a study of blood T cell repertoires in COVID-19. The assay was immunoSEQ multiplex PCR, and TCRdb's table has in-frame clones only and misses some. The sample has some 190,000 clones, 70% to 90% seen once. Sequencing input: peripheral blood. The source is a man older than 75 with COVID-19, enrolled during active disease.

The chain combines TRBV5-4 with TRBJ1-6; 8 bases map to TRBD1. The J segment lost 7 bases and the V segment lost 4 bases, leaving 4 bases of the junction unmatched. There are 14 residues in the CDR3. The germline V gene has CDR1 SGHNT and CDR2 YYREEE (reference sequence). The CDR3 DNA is TGTGCCAGCAGCGTGGACAGGGCAAATTCACCCCTCCACTTT. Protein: CASSVDRANSPLHF.

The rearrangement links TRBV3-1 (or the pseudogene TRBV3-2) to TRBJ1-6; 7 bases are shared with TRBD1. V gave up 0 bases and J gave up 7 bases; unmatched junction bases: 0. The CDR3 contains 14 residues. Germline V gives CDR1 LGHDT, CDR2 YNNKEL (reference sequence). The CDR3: CASSQETGNSPLHF. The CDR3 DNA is TGTGCCAGCAGCCAAGAGACAGGGAATTCACCCCTCCACTTT.

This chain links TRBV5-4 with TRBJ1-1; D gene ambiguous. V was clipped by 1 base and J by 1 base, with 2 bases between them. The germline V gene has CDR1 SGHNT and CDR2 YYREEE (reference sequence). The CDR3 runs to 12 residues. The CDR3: CASSLRNTEAFF. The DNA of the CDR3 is TGTGCCAGCAGCTTGCGGAACACTGAAGCTTTCTTT.

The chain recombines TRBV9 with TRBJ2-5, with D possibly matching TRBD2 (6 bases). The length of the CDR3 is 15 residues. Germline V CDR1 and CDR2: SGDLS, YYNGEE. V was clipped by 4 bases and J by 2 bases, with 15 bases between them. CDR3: CASSPYLGRQETQYF. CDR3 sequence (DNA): TGTGCCAGCAGCCCATACCTAGGGAGGCAAGAGACCCAGTACTTC.

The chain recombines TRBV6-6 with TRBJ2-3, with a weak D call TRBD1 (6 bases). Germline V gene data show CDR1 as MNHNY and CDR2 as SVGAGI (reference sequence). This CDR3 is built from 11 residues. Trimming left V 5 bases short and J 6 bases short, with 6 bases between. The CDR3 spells CASSRGDTQYF. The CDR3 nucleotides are TGTGCCAGCAGTAGGGGGGATACGCAGTATTTT.

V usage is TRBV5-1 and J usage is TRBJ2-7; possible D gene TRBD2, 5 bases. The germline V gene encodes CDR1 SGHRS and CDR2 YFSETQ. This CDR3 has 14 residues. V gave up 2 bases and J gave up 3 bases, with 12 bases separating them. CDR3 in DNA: TGCGCCAGCAGCTTCTCTGGCGGGCTCTACGAGCAGTACTTC. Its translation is CASSFSGGLYEQYF.

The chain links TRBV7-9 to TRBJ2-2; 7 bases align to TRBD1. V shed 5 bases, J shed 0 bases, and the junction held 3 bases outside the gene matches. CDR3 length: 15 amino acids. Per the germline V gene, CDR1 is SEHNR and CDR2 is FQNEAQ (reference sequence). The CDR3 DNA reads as TGTGCCAGCAGCCGGACAGGAGCGAACACCGGGGAGCTGTTTTTT. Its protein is CASSRTGANTGELFF.

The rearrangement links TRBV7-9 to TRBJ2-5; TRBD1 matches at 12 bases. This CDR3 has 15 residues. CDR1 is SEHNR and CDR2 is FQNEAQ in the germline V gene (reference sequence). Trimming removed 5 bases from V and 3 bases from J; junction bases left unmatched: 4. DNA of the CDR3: TGTGCCAGCAGCCTGGGACAGGGGGCAAAAGAGACCCAGTACTTC. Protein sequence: CASSLGQGAKETQYF. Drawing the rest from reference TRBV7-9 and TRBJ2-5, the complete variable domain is DTGVSQNPRHKITKRGQNVTFRCDPISEHNRLYWYRQTLGQGPEFLTYFQNEAQLEKSRLLSDRFSAERPKGSFSTLEIQRTEQGDSAMYLCASSLGQGAKETQYFGPGTRLLVL.

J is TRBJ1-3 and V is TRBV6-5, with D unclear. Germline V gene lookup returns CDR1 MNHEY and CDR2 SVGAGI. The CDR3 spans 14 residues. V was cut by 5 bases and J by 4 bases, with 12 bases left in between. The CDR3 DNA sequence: TGTGCCAGCAGTACGGCGGGAAGGGGAAACACCATATATTTT. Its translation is CASSTAGRGNTIYF.

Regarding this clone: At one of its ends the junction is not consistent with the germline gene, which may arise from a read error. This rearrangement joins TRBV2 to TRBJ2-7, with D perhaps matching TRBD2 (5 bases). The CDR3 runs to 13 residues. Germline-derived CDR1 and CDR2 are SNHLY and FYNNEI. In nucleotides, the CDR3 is TGTGCCACCAGTGGCGGACTTTCCTACGAGCAGTACTTC. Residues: CATSGGLSYEQYF.

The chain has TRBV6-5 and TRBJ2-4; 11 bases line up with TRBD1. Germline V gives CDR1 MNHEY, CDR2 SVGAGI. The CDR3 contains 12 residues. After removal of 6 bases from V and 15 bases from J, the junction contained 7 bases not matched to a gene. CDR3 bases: TGTGCCAGCAGAGGACAGGGGGCGCTTACGTACTTC. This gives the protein CASRGQGALTYF.

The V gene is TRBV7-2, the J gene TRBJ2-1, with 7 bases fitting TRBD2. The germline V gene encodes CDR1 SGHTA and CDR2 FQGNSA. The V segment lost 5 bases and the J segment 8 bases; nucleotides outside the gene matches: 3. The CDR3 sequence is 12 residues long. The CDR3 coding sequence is TGTGCCAGCAGCCGGGGGGAACATGAGCAGTTCTTC. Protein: CASSRGEHEQFF.

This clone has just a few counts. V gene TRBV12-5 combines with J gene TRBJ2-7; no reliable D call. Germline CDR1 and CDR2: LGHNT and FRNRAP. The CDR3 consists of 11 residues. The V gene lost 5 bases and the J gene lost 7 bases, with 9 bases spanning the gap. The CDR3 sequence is CASGTRAEQYF. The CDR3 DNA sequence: TGTGCTAGTGGTACCCGCGCGGAGCAGTACTTC.

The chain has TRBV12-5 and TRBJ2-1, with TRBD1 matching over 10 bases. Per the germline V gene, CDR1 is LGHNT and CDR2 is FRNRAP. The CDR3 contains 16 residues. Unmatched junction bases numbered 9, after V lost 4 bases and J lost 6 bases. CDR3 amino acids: CASGWETGGALNEQFF. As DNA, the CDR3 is TGTGCTAGTGGTTGGGAGACAGGGGGCGCCCTCAATGAGCAGTTCTTC.

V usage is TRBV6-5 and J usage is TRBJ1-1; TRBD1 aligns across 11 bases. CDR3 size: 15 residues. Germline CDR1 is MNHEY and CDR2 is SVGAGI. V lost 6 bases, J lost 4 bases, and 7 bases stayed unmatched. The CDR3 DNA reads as TGTGCCAGCAGGCCCGGGACAGGGGGTTTCACTGAAGCTTTCTTT. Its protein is CASRPGTGGFTEAFF.

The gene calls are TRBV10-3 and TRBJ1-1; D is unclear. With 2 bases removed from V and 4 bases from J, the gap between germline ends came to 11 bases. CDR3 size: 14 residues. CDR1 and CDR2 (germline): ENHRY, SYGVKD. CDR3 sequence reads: CAISEIGEGTEAFF. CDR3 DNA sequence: TGTGCCATCAGTGAGATCGGGGAGGGCACTGAAGCTTTCTTT.

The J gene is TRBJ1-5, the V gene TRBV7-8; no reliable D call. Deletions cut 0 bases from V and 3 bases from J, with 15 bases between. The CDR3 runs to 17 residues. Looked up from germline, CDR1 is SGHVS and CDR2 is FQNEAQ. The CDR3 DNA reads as TGTGCCAGCAGCTTAGCGGAGCGGGGTTTCTCCAATCAGCCCCAGCATTTT. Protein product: CASSLAERGFSNQPQHF. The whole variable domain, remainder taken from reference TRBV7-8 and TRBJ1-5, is GAGVSQSPRYKVAKRGQDVALRCDPISGHVSLFWYQQALGQGPEFLTYFQNEAQLDKSGLPSDRFFAERPEGSVSTLKIQRTQQEDSAVYLCASSLAERGFSNQPQHFGDGTRLSIL.

The CDR3 bases are TGTGCCAGCAGCTTAACGGCAGGACAAGAGACCCAGTACTTC. Translating it yields CASSLTAGQETQYF. The rearrangement links TRBV7-3 to TRBJ2-5; no firm D call. Trimming removed 0 bases from V and 2 bases from J, with 7 bases in between. This CDR3 contains 14 residues. Germline V gene sequence: CDR1 SGHTA, CDR2 FQGTGA.

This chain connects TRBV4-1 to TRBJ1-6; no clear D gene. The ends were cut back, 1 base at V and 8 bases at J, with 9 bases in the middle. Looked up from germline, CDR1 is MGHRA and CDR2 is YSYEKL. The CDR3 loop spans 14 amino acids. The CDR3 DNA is TGCGCCAGCAGCCAAGTCCCCGGGGATTCACCCCTCCACTTT. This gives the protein CASSQVPGDSPLHF.

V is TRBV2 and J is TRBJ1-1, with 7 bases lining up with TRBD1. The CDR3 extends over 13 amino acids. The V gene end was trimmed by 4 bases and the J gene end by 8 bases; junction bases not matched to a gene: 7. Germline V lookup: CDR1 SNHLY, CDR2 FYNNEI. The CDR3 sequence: CASSATGEGEAFF. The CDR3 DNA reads TGTGCCAGCAGTGCCACAGGGGAAGGAGAAGCTTTCTTT.

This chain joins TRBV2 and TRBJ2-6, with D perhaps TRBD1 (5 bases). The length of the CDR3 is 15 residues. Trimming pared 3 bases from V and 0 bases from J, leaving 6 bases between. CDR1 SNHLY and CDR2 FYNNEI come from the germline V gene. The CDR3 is CASSEQGSGANVLTF. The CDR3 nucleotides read TGTGCCAGCAGTGAGCAGGGCTCTGGGGCCAACGTCCTGACTTTC.

CDR3 DNA: TGTGCCAGCAGCGTAGGAACTAGCGGAGAGACCCAGTACTTC. Its translation is CASSVGTSGETQYF. The chain has TRBV9 and TRBJ2-5; the match to TRBD2 covers 8 bases. The germline V gene encodes CDR1 SGDLS and CDR2 YYNGEE. V was pared by 0 bases and J by 4 bases, with 2 bases of the junction left unmatched. CDR3 length: 14 residues.